The present T cell receptor (beta chain) was sequenced within a study of T cell repertoires in cytomegalovirus infection. Study overall: Matching HLA type, along with CMV infection, was indicated by public TCR beta signatures.

Findings and limits, study-wide: It was HLA-C-restricted CMV-specific TCR beta clonotypes that dominated the response ex vivo. Using cumulative public TCR beta family frequency, the authors identified those who carried CMV together with the relevant HLA.

The sample holds a few counts of this clonotype. The antigen is unknown. TCRdb passed the reads through MiXCR, listing each CDR3 protein once. The sample includes some 280,000 distinct CDR3 sequences, approximately 14% seen only once; the top ten take 8.8%. The clonotype originates from a human donor in good health (CMV status not recorded). Some clones in this sample may be carry-over from other donors' samples. The specimen was PBMCs.

CDR3 sequence reads: CASSYLAGNTEAFF. The CDR3 coding sequence is TGTGCCAGCAGCTACCTCGCGGGGAACACTGAAGCTTTCTTT. This sequence joins TRBV7-9 and TRBJ1-1, with D hard to call. Germline-derived CDR1 and CDR2 are SEHNR and FQNEAQ (reference sequence). The CDR3 runs 14 residues. Trimming pared 4 bases from V and 1 base from J, leaving 10 bases between.